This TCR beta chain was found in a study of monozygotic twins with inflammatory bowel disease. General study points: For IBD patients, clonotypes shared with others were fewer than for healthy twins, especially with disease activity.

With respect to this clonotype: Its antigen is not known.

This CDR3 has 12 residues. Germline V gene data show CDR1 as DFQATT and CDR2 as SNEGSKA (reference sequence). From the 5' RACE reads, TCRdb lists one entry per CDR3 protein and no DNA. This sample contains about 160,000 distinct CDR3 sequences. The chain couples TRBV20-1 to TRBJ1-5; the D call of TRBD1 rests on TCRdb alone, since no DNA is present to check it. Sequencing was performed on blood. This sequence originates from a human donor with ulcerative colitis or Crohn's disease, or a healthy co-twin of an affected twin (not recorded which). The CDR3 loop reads CSATHMGQPQHF.